This T cell receptor (beta chain) was recorded in a study of T cells in narcolepsy (dated by TCRdb to 2017 to 2018). For context, the study as a whole: The study enrolled patients with narcolepsy type 1 or type 2 (NT1, NT2) together with healthy control donors. To look for autoreactive T cells in narcolepsy patients that target self-antigens of hypocretin neurons (hypocretin, TRIB2), the study used TCR Vbeta sequencing to follow clonotypes in blood and CSF.

The germline V end is reduced by 5 bases and the J end by 8 bases; junction bases left unmatched: 11. The CDR3, from cysteine to phenylalanine, totals 15 residues. Only the CDR3 region is kept as DNA, spanning 45 bases read in frame from base 1. The germline V gene sets CDR1 to SGHRS and CDR2 to YFSETQ. Library construction relied on the immunoSEQ multiplex PCR assay. The table comes from immuneACCESS by way of TCRdb, which keeps in-frame sequences with V and J called. Part of the clones is missing from these tables; in studies checked, under half for an unresolved V gene and the rest for unknown reasons. The sample table records roughly 23,000 clones; approximately 81% of these occur just once. Roughly 4.1% of the sample comes from the top ten. With respect to this clone: The specificity of this receptor is unknown. Per-base quality was not reported, and no clone a single base away is much larger than it.

For TCR Vbeta sequencing, memory CD4+ T cells were sorted ex vivo from the peripheral blood of narcolepsy patients and healthy controls. General findings and caveats noted by the study authors: Numbers of sequenced blood memory CD4+ clonotypes were comparable, with averages of about 39,494 in patients and 33,354 in controls. Some blood memory CD4+ repertoires from patients and controls contained no sequences matching autoreactive T cell clones. According to the report, autoreactive clonotypes were detected serially in the blood of the same patients and of different patients, but not in healthy controls. Plots that compared CSF and blood CD4+ T cell clonotypes from the same patient highlighted HCRT-specific and TRIB2-specific autoreactive clonotypes.

This sequence uses TRBV5-1 and TRBJ2-1, with 9 junctional bases fitting TRBD1. The sequence came from a human donor in good health. Source material: memory (CD45RA-) CD4+ T cells from blood. Per the publication, the cell subset or site label means: memory T cells sorted ex vivo from peripheral blood. The DNA sequence reads TGCGCCAGCAGTCGACAGGGGGACCCTTTGGATGAGCAGTTCTTC. Its protein reads: CASSRQGDPLDEQFF.